The rows below give T cell receptor beta chains drawn from one sample of a study of OX40 agonist ivuxolimab in advanced cancers. Sequencing used immunoSEQ multiplex PCR; TCRdb keeps in-frame clones, though not all of them. Among 25,000 to 35,000 clones listed, around 86% were seen once. Sequenced material: CD4+ or CD8+ T cells sorted from blood, taken in a trial of the OX40 agonist ivuxolimab. These receptors were taken from an adult with an advanced solid tumor such as melanoma, head and neck, liver or kidney cancer. Each CDR3 is given with its conserved first and last residue. The order of the fields is CDR3 protein, clone size, V gene. Clone size is stated in some rows and not others, as once, few, many or a class when expanded.

CASTFRIGTENTGELFF	.	TRBV28
CASSLAGTFNEQFF	.	TRBV28
CASSEALGRQPQHF	.	TRBV2
CASSLAGTGDREAFF	.	TRBV7-8
CSVVMNTEAFF	.	TRBV29-1
CAWSDGPLSFYGYTF	.	TRBV30
CASSLGLAGGPTGELFF	.	TRBV5-4
CASSSPGQFGELFF	once	TRBV7-9
CAWSVRWGSGPNTEAFF	.	TRBV30
CASSVAGGGEQFF	.	TRBV9
CAWMWSSGYEQYF	.	TRBV30
CASQVDEYNEQFF	.	TRBV2
CASSFLQRGNYGYTF	.	TRBV28
CASSEGQGTGANVLTF	.	TRBV6-4
CASSKVGREAYNEQFF	.	TRBV21-1
CASSQLAGAYEQYF	once	TRBV27
CAWSSWRTGGRGYGYTF	.	TRBV30
CASSLAERWVHEQYF	.	TRBV7-9
CAWSPTLYNSPLHF	.	TRBV30
CASSFYGTGDEKLFF	.	TRBV7-9
CASSQGWSGTNTEAFF	few	TRBV4-1
CAWRGQGQETQYF	.	TRBV30
CASSFGQGGNTEAFF	.	TRBV6-6
CASSPPYSSGVETQYF	many	TRBV4-2
CASSVESTLQGNYGYTF	few	TRBV9
CASSSRRENTEAFF	.	TRBV11-2
CASSLGQGSYNEQFF	.	TRBV9
CASSVDDASTDTQYF	.	TRBV9
CASSVGTESYEQYF	.	TRBV6-1
CSVVAVTSYNEQFF	.	TRBV29-1
CASSVEGTVYNEQFF	.	TRBV9
CASMGLAERVTGELFF	.	TRBV19
CASSFGQGPRETQYF	.	TRBV6-5
CAYLRMGEKLFF	.	TRBV30
CASSVNTGMNTEAFF	.	TRBV9
CASSQESPFSYNEQFF	.	TRBV4-1
CASKTGTGAYNEQFF	.	TRBV13
CSASGTGTYGYTF	once	TRBV29-1
CASSLINFEQYF	.	TRBV7-9
CATSRGGATYEQYF	.	TRBV15
CASSLTDGYEQYF	.	TRBV5-1
CATQGGLAGAKVYNEQFF	.	TRBV13
CASSPRGVGYEQYF	.	TRBV9
CASSLRLSGSYNEQFF	.	TRBV5-1